In its sample, the clone carrying this T cell receptor beta chain was seen many times. Antigen: not known. Trimming pared 1 base from V and 2 bases from J, leaving 6 bases between. The CDR3 runs to 14 residues. The data belong to a study of Graves' ophthalmopathy and Graves' hyperthyroidism. Regarding the study as a whole: Blood also harbored most expanded thyroid clonotypes above 0.001 frequency.

RNA transcripts were the template, and TCR beta CDR3 regions were amplified from them. The workflow started with a first-round RT-PCR run with HTBI primers and then moved on to a second-round multiplex PCR. TCRdb redid the calling of the multiplex PCR reads with MiXCR, one entry per CDR3 protein. This table holds 300,000 to 400,000 distinct CDR3 sequences, 17% found once. With a duration under 3 months, ophthalmopathy in the donors showed moderate-to-severe activity, CAS ≥3 and NOSPECS ≥4. The sequenced sample consisted of peripheral blood. This TCR was recovered from an adult man with Graves' ophthalmopathy. The chain combines TRBV12-3 or TRBV12-4 with TRBJ1-3; D unclear. The CDR3 region has the DNA TGTGCCAGCAGTTTAGGGACGGCTGGAAACACCATATATTTT. This translates into CASSLGTAGNTIYF.